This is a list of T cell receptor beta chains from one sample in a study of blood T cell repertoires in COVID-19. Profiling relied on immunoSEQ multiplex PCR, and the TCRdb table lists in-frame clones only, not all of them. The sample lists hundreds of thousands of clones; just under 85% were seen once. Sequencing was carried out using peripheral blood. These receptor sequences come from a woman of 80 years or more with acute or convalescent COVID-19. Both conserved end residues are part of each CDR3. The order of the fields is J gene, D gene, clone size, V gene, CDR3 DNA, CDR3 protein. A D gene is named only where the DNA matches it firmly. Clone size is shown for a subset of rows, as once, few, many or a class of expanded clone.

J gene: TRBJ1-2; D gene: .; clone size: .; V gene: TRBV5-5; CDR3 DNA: TGTGCCAGCAGCTCGGGACCGCCATTGGGAGGAGGCTACACCTTC; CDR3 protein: CASSSGPPLGGGYTF
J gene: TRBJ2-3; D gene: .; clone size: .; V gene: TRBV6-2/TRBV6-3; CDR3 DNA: TGTGCCAGCAGTTATTCACCACTAGCAACAGATACGCAGTATTTT; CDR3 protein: CASSYSPLATDTQYF
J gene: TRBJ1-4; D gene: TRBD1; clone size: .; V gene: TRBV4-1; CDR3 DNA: TGCGCCAGCAGCCCGGGACAGTGGGGTAATGAAAAACTGTTTTTT; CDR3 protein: CASSPGQWGNEKLFF
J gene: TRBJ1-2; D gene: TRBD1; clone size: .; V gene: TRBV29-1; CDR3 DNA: TGCAGCGTCGCGGGACAGGGGGGACATGGCTACACCTTC; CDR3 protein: CSVAGQGGHGYTF
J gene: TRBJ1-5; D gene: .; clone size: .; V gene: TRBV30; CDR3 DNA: TGTGCCTGGAGTGTAGGGGGACATAGCAATCAGCCCCAGCATTTT; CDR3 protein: CAWSVGGHSNQPQHF
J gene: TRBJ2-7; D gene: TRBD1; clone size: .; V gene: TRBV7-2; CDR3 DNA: TGTGCCAGCAGCATGGGTCGCGGGACAGGGTCCTACGAGCAGTACTTC; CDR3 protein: CASSMGRGTGSYEQYF
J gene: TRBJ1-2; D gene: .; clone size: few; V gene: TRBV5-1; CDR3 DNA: TGCGCCAGCAGCCGATTCGGGGATTCTAACTATGGCTACACCTTC; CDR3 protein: CASSRFGDSNYGYTF
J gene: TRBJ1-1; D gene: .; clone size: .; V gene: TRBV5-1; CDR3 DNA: TGCGCCAGCGCCCGTGGCAGTCTGAACACTGAAGCTTTCTTT; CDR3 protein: CASARGSLNTEAFF
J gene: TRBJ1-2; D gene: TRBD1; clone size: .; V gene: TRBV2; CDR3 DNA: TGTGCCAGCTCGCAGGGGGCCGGTGGCTACACCTTC; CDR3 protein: CASSQGAGGYTF
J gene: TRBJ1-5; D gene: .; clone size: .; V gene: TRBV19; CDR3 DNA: TGTGCCAGTAGTATTGAGGTTTATAGCAATCAGCCCCAGCATTTT; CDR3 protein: CASSIEVYSNQPQHF
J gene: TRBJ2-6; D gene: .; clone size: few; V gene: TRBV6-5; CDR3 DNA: TGTGCCAGCAGTACAGGGAGCTCTGGGGCCAACGTCCTGACTTTC; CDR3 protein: CASSTGSSGANVLTF
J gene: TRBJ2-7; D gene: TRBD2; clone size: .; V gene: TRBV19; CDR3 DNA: TGTGCCAGTAGTCTAGCGGGAGGGGCCTACGAGCAGTACTTC; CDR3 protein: CASSLAGGAYEQYF
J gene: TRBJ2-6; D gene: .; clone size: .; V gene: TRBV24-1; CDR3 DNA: TGTGCCACCAGTGATGTCCGGTCTTCGGGGGCCAACGTCCTGACTTTC; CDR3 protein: CATSDVRSSGANVLTF
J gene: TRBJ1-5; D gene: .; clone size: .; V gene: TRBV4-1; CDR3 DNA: TGCGCCAGCAGCCGAGAGGCCGGGGGGGGACAGCCCCAGCATTTT; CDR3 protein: CASSREAGGGQPQHF
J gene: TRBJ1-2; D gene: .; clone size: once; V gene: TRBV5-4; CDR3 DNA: TGTGCCAGCAGCCCGGCGGGGGGCGCTGCCTATGGCTACACCTTC; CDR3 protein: CASSPAGGAAYGYTF
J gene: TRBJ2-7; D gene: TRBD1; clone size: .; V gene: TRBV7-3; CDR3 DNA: TGTGCCAGCAGCCCCCACGGGACAGGCAGTGAAGAGCAGTACTTC; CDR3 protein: CASSPHGTGSEEQYF
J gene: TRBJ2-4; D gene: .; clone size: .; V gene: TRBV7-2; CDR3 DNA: TGTGCCAGCAGCGCCAGACTGGGTCTGACTCAGTACTTC; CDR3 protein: CASSARLGLTQYF
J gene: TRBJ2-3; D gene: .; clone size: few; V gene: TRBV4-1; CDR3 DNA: TGCGCCAGCAGCCAAGTTTGGGGGGGCACAGATACGCAGTATTTT; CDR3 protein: CASSQVWGGTDTQYF
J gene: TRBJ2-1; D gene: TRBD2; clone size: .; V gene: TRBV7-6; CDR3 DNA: TGTGCCAGCAGCCCGACTAGCGGGAGGGTTTACAATGAGCAGTTCTTC; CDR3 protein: CASSPTSGRVYNEQFF
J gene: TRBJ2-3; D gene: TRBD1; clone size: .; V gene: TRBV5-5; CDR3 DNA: TGTGCCAGCACGCTCCGGGACAGGGGTACAGATACGCAGTATTTT; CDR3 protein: CASTLRDRGTDTQYF
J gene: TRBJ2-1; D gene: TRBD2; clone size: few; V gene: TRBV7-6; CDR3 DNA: TGTGCCAGCAGCTTAGCGCCAAGGACTAGCGGGTTGGGGGGGAGCAATGAGCAGTTCTTC; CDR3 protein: CASSLAPRTSGLGGSNEQFF
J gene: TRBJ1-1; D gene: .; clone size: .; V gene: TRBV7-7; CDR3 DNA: TGTGCCAGCAGCTTAGTCTTGGGGGGTGAAGCTTTCTTT; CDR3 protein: CASSLVLGGEAFF
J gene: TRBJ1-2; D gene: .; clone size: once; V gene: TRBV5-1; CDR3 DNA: TGCGCCAGCAGCTTGGACAGGAACTATGGCTACACCTTC; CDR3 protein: CASSLDRNYGYTF
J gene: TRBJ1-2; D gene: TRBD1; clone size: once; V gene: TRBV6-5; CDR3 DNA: TGTGCCAGCAGTTACTCGGACGCAGGGGGCAGGAATGGCTACACCTTC; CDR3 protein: CASSYSDAGGRNGYTF
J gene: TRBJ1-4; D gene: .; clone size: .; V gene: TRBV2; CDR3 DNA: TGTGCCAGCAATCGGCAGGGGAATGAAAAACTGTTTTTT; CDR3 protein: CASNRQGNEKLFF
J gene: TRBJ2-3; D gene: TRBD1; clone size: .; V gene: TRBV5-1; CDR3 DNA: TGCGCCAGCAGCCCCCCGGGACAGGGAAGCACAGATACGCAGTATTTT; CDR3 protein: CASSPPGQGSTDTQYF
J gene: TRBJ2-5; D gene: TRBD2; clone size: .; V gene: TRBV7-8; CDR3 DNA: TGTGCCAGCAGCCCGGGACTAGCGGGGGACCCAGTAGGGGAGACCCAGTACTTC; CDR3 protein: CASSPGLAGDPVGETQYF
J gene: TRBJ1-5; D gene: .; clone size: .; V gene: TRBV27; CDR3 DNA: TGTGCCAGCAGTTTTGGGCAGGGAGGGAACAGCAATCAGCCCCAGCATTTT; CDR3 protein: CASSFGQGGNSNQPQHF
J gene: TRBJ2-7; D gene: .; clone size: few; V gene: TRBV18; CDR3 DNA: TGTGCCAGCTCACCCGGAGGGGTCGGGACCTACGAGCAGTACTTC; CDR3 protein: CASSPGGVGTYEQYF
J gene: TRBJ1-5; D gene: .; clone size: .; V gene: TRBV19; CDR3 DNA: TGTGCCAGTAGTATAGAGCAGCGGTCACGCAATCAGCCCCAGCATTTT; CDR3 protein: CASSIEQRSRNQPQHF
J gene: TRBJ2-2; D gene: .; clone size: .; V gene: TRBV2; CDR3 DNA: TGTGCCAGCAGTGAAACAGGGACCGGGGAGCTGTTTTTT; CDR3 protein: CASSETGTGELFF
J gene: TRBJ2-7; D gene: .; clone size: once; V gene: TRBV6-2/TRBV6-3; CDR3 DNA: TGTGCCAGCAGTTACGGGCAGACCTACGAGCAGTACTTC; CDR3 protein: CASSYGQTYEQYF
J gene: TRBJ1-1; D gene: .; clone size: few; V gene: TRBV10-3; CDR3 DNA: TGTGCCATCAGAAACAGGGAGAACACTGAAGCTTTCTTT; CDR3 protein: CAIRNRENTEAFF
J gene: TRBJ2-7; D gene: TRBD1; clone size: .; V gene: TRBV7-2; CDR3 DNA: TGTGCCAGCAGCTCAGTACAGGGGTACGAGCAGTACTTC; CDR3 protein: CASSSVQGYEQYF
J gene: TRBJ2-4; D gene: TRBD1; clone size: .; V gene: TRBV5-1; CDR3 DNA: TGCGCCAGCAGCTTCCGGGACAGGGATCTATCCAAAAACATTCAGTACTTC; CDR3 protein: CASSFRDRDLSKNIQYF
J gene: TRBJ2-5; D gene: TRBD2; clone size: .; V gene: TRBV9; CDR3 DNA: TGTGCCAGCAGCCCATATCAGGGACTAGCGATCCAAGAGACCCAGTACTTC; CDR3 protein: CASSPYQGLAIQETQYF
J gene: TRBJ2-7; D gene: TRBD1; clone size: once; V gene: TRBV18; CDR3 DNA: TGTGCCAGCTCAGATGGACAGGGGCATTTCTACGAGCAGTACTTC; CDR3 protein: CASSDGQGHFYEQYF
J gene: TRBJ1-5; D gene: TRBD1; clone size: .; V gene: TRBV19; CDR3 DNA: TGTGCCAGTAGTAACCGGGACAGATATCAGCCCCAGCATTTT; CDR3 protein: CASSNRDRYQPQHF
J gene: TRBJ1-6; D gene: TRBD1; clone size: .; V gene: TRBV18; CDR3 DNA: TGTGCCAGCTCGAGGGACAGGGACAATTCACCCCTCCACTTT; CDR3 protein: CASSRDRDNSPLHF
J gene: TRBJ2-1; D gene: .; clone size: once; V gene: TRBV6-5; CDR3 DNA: TGTGCCAGCAAGAGGGACTCTAATTACAATGAGCAGTTCTTC; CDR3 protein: CASKRDSNYNEQFF
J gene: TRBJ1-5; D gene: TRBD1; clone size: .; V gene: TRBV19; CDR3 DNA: TGTGCCAGTAATCCGGGACAGCAATATCAACCCCAGCATTTT; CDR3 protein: CASNPGQQYQPQHF
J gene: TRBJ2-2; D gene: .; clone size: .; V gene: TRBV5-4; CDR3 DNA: TGTGCCAGCAGCTCTGGGGGCGGCTCATACACCGGGGAGCTGTTTTTT; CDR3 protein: CASSSGGGSYTGELFF
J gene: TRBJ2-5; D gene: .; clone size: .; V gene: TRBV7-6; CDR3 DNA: TGTGCCAGCAAAGACATAAAGGGGCGGGGAGAGACCCAGTACTTC; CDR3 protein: CASKDIKGRGETQYF
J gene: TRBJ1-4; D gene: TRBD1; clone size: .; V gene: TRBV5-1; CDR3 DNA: TGCGCCAGCAGCTTTACTGGGGACAGGGGTGAAAAACTGTTTTTT; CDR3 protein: CASSFTGDRGEKLFF
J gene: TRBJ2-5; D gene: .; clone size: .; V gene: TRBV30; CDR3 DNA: TGTGCCTGGAGTGCCCTACATCCAGGGGAGACCCAGTACTTC; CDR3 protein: CAWSALHPGETQYF
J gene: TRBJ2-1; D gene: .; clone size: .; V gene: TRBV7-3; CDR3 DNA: TGTGCCAGCAGCGCCTCCAGGTACAATGAGCAGTTCTTC; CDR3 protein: CASSASRYNEQFF
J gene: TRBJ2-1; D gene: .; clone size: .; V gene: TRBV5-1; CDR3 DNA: TGCGCCAGCAGCTTCTCTAGCAATGAGCAGTTCTTC; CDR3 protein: CASSFSSNEQFF
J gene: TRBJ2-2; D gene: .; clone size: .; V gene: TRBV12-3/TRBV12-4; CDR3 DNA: TGTGCCAGCAGTTCAGGGGAATCCGGGGAGCTGTTTTTT; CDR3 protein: CASSSGESGELFF
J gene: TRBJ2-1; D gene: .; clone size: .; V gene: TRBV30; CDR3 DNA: TGTGCCTGGAGTTACAGGGTCGTCAATGAGCAGTTCTTC; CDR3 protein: CAWSYRVVNEQFF